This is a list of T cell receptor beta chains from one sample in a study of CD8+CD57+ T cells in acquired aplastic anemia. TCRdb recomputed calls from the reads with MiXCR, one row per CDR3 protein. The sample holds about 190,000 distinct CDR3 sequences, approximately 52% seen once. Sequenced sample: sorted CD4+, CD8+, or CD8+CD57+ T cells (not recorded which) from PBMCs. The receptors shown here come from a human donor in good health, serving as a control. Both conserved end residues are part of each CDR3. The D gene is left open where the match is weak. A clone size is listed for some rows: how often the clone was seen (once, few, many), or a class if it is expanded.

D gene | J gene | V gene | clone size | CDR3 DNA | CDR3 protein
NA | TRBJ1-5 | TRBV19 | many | TGTGCCAGTAGTTGGGACCGTAATCAGCCCCAGCATTTT | CASSWDRNQPQHF
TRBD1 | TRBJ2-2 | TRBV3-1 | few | TGTGCCAGCAGCCCGGGACAGGGTTTAGGCGGGGAGCTGTTTTTT | CASSPGQGLGGELFF
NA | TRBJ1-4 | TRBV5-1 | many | TGCGCCAGCAGCTTGGCCGGGACGACTAATGAAAAACTGTTTTTT | CASSLAGTTNEKLFF
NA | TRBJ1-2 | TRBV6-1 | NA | TGTGCCTCATCCTTAGGATCGGACTATGGCTACACCTTC | CASSLGSDYGYTF
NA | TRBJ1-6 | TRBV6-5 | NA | TGTGCCAGCGAGGGATCGTATAATTCACCCCTCCACTTT | CASEGSYNSPLHF
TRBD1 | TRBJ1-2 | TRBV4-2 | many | TGTGCCAGCAGCCAAGATAAGGGGGCAGGAATTTCTAACTATGGCTACACCTTC | CASSQDKGAGISNYGYTF
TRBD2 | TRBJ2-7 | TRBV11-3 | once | TGTGCCAGCAGCAATAGCGGGGGCTGGTCCTACGAGCAGTACTTC | CASSNSGGWSYEQYF
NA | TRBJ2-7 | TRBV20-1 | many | TGCAGTGCTAAGGGCGAGGCCAACAGGGAATACTCCTACGAGCAGTACTTC | CSAKGEANREYSYEQYF
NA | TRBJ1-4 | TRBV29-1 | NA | TGCAGCGTCGCCACTGGGGCAGGGGAAAAACTGTTTTTT | CSVATGAGEKLFF
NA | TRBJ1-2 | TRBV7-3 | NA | TGTGCCAGCAGTTGGGGGGGCCGGGGCTACACCTTC | CASSWGGRGYTF
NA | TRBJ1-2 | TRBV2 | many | TGTGCCAGCAGTGAGTTGAAGGGAAAATATGGCTACACCTTC | CASSELKGKYGYTF
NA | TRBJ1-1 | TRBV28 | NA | TGTGCCAGCAGACCCCGGCACCTCGAAGCTTCCTTT | CASRPRHLEASF
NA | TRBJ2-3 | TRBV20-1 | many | TGCAGTGCTAGTAGGGGGGGCACAGATACGCAGTATTTT | CSASRGGTDTQYF
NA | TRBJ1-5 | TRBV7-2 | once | TGTGCCAGCAGCCCCAGGGGAGGAAATCAGCCCCAGCATTTT | CASSPRGGNQPQHF
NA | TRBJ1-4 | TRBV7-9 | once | TGTGCCAGCAGCAGCCGGGCGGGTGAAAAACTGTTTTTT | CASSSRAGEKLFF
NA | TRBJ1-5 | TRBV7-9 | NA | TGTGCCAGCAGCCCCTCGGGGGGCAATCAGCCCCAGCATTTT | CASSPSGGNQPQHF
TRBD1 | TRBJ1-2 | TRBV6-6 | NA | TGTGCCAGCAGTTATGACAGGGGCCCCGGGTATGGCTACACCTTC | CASSYDRGPGYGYTF
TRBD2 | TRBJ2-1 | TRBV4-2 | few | TGTGCCAGCAGCCAAGATGAGGTCCTAGCGGGGGGGCCGCATGAGCAGTTCTTC | CASSQDEVLAGGPHEQFF
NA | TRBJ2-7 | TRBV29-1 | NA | TGCAGCTTGGGAACAGGGTCCGAGCAGTACTTC | CSLGTGSEQYF
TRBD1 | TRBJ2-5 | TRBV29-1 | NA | TGCAGTGCGACCGGGACAGGGGCGTTTGAGCAGTACTTC | CSATGTGAFEQYF
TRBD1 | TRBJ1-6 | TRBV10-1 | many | TGCGCCAGCAGTGAGTCGTCAGGGGGCCGTCAGAATTCACCCCTCCACTTT | CASSESSGGRQNSPLHF
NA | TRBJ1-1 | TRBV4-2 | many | TGTGCCAGCAGCCAAGGTGGCAGGGTAGGTGAAGCTTTCTTT | CASSQGGRVGEAFF
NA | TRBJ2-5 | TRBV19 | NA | TGTGCCAGTAGGAGGGGGGCCCTAGGAGAGACCCAGTACTTC | CASRRGALGETQYF
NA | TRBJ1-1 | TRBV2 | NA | TGTGCCAGCAGTATGACCGGACAGACCACTGAAGCTTTCTTT | CASSMTGQTTEAFF
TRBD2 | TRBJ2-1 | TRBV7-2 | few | TGTGCCAACAGCTTACAAGCGGGGCACTACAATGAGCAGTTCTTT | CANSLQAGHYNEQFF
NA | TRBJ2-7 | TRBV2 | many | TGTGCCAGCAGTGAACCGACAGCTCGGCCCGTCTACGAGCAGTACTTC | CASSEPTARPVYEQYF
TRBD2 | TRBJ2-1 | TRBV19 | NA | TGTGCCATCGGACTAGCGGGGGTTCCCTACAATGAGCAGTTCTTC | CAIGLAGVPYNEQFF
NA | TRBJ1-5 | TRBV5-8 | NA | TGTGCCAGCAGCTTGGGGGCGACAGCTAGAGCATTT | CASSLGATARAF
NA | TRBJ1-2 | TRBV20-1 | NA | TGCAGTGCCAAGCGACAGCCCCGAGGCGGTGGCTACACCTTC | CSAKRQPRGGGYTF
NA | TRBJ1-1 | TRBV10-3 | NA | TGTGCCATCAGTGGGGTTGGACTGGGGCGGAACACAGAAGCTTTCTTT | CAISGVGLGRNTEAFF
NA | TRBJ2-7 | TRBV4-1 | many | TGCGCCAGCAGCCAAACGCCAGGGTCCTACGAGCAGTACTTC | CASSQTPGSYEQYF
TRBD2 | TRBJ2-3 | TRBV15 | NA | TGTGCCACCAGCAGGAGGCGGGGGAGCACAGATACGCAGTATTTT | CATSRRRGSTDTQYF
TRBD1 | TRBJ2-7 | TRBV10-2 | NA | TGCGCCAGCAGTGAGCCCTGGACAGGTAACGAGCAGTACTTC | CASSEPWTGNEQYF
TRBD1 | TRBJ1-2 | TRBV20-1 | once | TGCAGTGCTAGACCTCCGGGACAGCTGGGTCTCTACACCTTC | CSARPPGQLGLYTF
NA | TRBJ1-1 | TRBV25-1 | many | TGTGCCAGCAGTGCGTGGGAACAGGCGAGCACTGAAGCTTTCTTT | CASSAWEQASTEAFF
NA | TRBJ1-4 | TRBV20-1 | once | TGCAGTGCTAGGACCAGTTCCGACGGAGAAAAACTGTTTTTT | CSARTSSDGEKLFF
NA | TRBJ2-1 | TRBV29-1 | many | TGCAGCGTTGAATCCTCGGTCTTTAGCTCCTACAATGAGCAGTTCTTC | CSVESSVFSSYNEQFF
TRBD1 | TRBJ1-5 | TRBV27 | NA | TGTGCCAGCAGTTTATCGGGGGGGGGACAGGGGATGGGTCAGCCCCAGCATTTT | CASSLSGGGQGMGQPQHF
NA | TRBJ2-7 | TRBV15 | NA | TGTGCCACCAGCAGAGGCAGGCGGGGCGAGCAGTACTTC | CATSRGRRGEQYF
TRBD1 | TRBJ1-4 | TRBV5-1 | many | TGCGCCAGCAGCCGACAGGGTACGGGAGAAAAACTGTTTTTT | CASSRQGTGEKLFF
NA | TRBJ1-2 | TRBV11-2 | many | TGTGCCAGCAGCTTAGTAGGTGGGATAATTCAAGAGCTCTATGGCTACACCTTC | CASSLVGGIIQELYGYTF
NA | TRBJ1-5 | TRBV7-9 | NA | TGTGCCAGTAGTATCTCCCACGCCGGGCTTAGCAATCAGCCCCAGCATTTT | CASSISHAGLSNQPQHF
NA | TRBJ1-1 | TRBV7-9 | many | TGTGCCAGCAGCTTAAGTGCCCTGAACACTGAAGCTTTCTTT | CASSLSALNTEAFF
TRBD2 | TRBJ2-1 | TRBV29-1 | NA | TGCAGCGTTGAAGGGACTAGCGGGGGTACCTACAATGAGCAGTTCTTC | CSVEGTSGGTYNEQFF
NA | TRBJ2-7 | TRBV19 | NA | TGTGCCAGTAGTATAAATAGCGTTCCGGACGAGCAGTACTTC | CASSINSVPDEQYF
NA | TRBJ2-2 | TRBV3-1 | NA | TGTGCCAGCAGCCAAGAAGTTTACACCGGGGAGCTGTTTTTT | CASSQEVYTGELFF
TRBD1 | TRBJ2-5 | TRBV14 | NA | TGTGCCAGCAGCCAAAAAACAGGGGAAGAGACCCAGTACTTC | CASSQKTGEETQYF